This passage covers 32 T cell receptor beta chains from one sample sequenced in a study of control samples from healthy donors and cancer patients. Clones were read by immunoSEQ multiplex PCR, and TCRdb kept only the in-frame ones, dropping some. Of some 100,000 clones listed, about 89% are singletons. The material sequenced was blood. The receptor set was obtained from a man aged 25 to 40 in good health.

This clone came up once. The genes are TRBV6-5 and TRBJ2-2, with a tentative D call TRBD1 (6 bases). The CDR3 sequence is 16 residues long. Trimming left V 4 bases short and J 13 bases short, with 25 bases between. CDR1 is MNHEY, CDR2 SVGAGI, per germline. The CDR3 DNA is TGTGCCAGCAGTTTTAACACCGGGACAACGATTTGGGCGCTGTTTTTT. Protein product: CASSFNTGTTIWALFF.

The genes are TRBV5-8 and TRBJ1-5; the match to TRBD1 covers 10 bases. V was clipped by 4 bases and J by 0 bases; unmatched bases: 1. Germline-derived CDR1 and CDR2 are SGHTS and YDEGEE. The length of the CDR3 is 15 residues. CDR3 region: CASSRDRGSNQPQHF. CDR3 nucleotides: TGTGCCAGCAGCCGGGACAGGGGTAGCAATCAGCCCCAGCATTTT.

CDR3 DNA: TGTGCCAGCAGCGCTGGGCAGGTGGGGGGGACAGATACGCAGTATTTT. Its translation: CASSAGQVGGTDTQYF. The chain recombines TRBV9 with TRBJ2-3; TRBD2 matches at 7 bases. V gave up 3 bases and J gave up 3 bases; unmatched junction bases: 10. The CDR3 has 16 amino acids. The germline CDR1 and CDR2 sequences are SGDLS and YYNGEE.

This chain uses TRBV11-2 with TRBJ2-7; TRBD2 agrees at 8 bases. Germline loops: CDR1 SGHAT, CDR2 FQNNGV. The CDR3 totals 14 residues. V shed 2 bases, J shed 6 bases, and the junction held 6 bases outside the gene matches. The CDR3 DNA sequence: TGTGCCAGCAGCTTACAGCGGGAGAGAGGCGAGCAGTACTTC. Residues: CASSLQRERGEQYF.

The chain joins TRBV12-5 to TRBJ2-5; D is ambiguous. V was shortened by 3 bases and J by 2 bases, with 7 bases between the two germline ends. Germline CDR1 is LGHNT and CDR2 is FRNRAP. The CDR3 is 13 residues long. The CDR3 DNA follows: TGTGCTAGTGGTTTTTCCGGGCAAGAGACCCAGTACTTC. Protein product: CASGFSGQETQYF.

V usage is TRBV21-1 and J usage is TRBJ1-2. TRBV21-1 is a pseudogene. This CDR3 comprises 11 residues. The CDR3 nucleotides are TGTGCCAGCAGCAAAACCGGTGGCTACACCTTC. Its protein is CASSKTGGYTF.

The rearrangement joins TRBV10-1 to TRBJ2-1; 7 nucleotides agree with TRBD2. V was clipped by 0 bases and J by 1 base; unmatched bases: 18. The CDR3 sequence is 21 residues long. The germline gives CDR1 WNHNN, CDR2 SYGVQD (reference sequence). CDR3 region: CASSESQVVTSETRSYNEQFF. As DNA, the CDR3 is TGCGCCAGCAGTGAGTCCCAGGTGGTTACTAGCGAAACGAGGTCCTACAATGAGCAGTTCTTC.

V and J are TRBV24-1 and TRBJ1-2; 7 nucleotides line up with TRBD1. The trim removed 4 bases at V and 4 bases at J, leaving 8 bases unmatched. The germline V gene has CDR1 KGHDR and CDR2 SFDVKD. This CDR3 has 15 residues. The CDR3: CATSEHGDSPYGYTF. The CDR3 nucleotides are TGTGCCACCAGTGAACACGGGGACAGCCCCTATGGCTACACCTTC.

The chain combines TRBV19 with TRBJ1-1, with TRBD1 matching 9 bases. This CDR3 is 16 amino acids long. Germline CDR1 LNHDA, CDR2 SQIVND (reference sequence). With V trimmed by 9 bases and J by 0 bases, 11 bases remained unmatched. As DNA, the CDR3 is TGTGCCAGCAGAGACATCAGGACAGGGGTGAACACTGAAGCTTTCTTT. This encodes CASRDIRTGVNTEAFF.

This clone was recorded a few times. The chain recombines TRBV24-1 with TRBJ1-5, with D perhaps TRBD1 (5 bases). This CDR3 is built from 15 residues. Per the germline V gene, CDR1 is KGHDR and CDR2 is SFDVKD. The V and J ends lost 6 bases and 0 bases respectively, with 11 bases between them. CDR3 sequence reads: CATSFPGDSNQPQHF. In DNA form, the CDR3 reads TGTGCCACCAGTTTCCCGGGGGATAGCAATCAGCCCCAGCATTTT.

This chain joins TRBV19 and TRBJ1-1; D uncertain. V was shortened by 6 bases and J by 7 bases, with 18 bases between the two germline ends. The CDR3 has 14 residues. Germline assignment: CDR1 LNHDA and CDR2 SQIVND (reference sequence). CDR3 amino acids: CASRTLGTTDEAFF. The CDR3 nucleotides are TGTGCCAGTAGGACCCTCGGAACGACCGATGAAGCTTTCTTT.

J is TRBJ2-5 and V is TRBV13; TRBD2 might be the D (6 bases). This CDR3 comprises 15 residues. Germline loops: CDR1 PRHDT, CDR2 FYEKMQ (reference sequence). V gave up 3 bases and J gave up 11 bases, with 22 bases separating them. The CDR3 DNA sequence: TGTGCCAGCAGCTTGTCGGGACTCACCACGCCCGTACAGTACTTC. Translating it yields CASSLSGLTTPVQYF.

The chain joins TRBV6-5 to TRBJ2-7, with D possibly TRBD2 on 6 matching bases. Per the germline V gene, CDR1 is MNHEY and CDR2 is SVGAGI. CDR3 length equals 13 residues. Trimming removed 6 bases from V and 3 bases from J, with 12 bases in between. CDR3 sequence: CASRPASDYEQYF. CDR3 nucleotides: TGTGCCAGCAGGCCCGCTAGCGACTACGAGCAGTACTTC.

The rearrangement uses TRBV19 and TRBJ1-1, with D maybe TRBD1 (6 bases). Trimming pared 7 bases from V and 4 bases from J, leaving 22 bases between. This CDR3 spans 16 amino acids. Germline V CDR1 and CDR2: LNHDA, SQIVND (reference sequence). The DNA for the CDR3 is TGTGCCAGTACTCCTACCGTGAGGGGGGGCGGCACTGAAGCTTTCTTT. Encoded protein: CASTPTVRGGGTEAFF.

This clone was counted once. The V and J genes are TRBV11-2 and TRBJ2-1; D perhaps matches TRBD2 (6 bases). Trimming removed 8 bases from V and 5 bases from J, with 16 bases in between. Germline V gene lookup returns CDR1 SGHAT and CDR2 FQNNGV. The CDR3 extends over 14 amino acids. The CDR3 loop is CASENTGTDNEQFF. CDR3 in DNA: TGTGCCAGCGAAAACACCGGGACTGACAATGAGCAGTTCTTC.

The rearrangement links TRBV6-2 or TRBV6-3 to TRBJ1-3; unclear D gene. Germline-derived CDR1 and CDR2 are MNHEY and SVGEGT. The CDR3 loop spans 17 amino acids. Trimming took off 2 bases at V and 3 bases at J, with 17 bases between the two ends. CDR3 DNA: TGTGCCAGCAGTTACAATAAAGGGTGCAGTGGTGGAAACACCATATATTTT. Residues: CASSYNKGCSGGNTIYF.

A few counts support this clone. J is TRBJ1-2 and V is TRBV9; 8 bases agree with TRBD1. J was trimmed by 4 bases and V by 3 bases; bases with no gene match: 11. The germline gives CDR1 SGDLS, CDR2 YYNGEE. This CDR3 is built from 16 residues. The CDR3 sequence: CASSASGTGGSYGYTF. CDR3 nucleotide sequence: TGTGCCAGCAGCGCGAGTGGGACAGGTGGAAGCTATGGCTACACCTTC.

The CDR3 region is CATGTSGIEAFF. DNA of the CDR3: TGTGCCACCGGGACATCGGGGATTGAAGCTTTCTTT. The chain combines TRBV19 with TRBJ1-1; perhaps TRBD1 as D (6 bases). The CDR3 is 12 amino acids. Per the germline V gene, CDR1 is LNHDA and CDR2 is SQIVND (reference sequence). V lost 10 bases to trimming and J lost 7 bases, with 16 bases between them.

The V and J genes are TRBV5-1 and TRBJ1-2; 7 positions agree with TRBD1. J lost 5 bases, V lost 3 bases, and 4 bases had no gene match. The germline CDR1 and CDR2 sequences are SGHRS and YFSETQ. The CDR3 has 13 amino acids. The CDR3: CASSSDRVYGYTF. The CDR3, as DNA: TGCGCCAGCAGCTCCGACAGGGTATATGGCTACACCTTC.

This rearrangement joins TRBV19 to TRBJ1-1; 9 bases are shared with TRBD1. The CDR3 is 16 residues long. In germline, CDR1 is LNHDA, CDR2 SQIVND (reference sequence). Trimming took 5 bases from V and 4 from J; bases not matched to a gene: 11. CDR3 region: CASSLSRGQGVTEAFF. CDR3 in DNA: TGTGCCAGTAGTCTGTCTCGGGGACAGGGAGTCACTGAAGCTTTCTTT.

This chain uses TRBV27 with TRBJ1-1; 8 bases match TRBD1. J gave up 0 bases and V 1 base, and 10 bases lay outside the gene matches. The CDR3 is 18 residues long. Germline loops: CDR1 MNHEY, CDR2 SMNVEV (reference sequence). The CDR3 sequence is CASSLYSRQGPMNTEAFF. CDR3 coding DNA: TGTGCCAGCAGTTTATACTCCCGACAGGGGCCTATGAACACTGAAGCTTTCTTT.

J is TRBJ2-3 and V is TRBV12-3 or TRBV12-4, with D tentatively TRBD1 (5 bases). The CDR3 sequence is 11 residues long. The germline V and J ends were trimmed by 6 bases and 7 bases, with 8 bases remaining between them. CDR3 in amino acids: CASSKGYTQYF. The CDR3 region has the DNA TGTGCCAGCAGCAAGGGGTATACGCAGTATTTT.

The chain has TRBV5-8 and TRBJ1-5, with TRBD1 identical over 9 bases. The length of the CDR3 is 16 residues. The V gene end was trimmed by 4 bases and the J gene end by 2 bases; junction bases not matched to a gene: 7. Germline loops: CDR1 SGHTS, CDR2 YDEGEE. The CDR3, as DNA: TGTGCCAGCAGCCCCGGGACAGGGAATGGCAATCAGCCCCAGCATTTT. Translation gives CASSPGTGNGNQPQHF.

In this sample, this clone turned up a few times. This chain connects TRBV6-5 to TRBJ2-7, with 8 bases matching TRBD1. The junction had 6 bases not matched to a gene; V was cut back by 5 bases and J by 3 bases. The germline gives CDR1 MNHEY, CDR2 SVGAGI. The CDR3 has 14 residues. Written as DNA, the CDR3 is TGTGCCAGCAGTCTGGACAGGGTCAACTACGAGCAGTACTTC. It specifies CASSLDRVNYEQYF.

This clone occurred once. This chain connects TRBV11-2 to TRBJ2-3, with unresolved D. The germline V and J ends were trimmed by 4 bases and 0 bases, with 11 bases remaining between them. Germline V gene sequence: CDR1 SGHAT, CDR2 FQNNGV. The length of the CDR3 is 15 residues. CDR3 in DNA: TGTGCCAGCAGCTATCGGACCGCTAGCACAGATACGCAGTATTTT. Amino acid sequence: CASSYRTASTDTQYF.

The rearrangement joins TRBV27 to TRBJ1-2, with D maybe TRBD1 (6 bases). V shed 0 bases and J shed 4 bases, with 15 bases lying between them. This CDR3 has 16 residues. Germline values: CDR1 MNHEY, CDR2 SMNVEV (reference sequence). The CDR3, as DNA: TGTGCCAGCAGTTTATCGAGATCCAGGGGTTTCTATGGCTACACCTTC. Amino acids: CASSLSRSRGFYGYTF.

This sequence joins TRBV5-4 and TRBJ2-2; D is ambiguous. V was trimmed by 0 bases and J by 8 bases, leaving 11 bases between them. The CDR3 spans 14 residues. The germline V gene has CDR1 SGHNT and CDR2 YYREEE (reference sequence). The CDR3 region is CASSLEWGVGELFF. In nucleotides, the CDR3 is TGTGCCAGCAGCTTGGAATGGGGTGTGGGGGAGCTGTTTTTT.

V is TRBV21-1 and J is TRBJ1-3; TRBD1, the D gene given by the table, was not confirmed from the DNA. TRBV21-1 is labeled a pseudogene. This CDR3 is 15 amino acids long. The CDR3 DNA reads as TGTGCCAGCAGCAAAGTTCCAGGGTTATGGAACACCATATATTTT. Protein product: CASSKVPGLWNTIYF.

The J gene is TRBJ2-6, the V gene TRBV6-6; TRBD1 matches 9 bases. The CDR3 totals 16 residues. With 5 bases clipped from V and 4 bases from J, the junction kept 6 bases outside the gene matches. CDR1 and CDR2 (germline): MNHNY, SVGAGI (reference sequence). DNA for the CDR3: TGTGCCAGCAGTGCTACAGGGGGCTCAGGGGCCAACGTCCTGACTTTC. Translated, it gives CASSATGGSGANVLTF.

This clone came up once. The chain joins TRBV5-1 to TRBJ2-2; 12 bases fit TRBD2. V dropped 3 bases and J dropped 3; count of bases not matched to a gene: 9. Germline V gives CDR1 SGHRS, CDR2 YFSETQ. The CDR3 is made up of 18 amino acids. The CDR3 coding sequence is TGCGCCAGCAGCTCGGCTAGCGGGAGGGCCTTGGACACCGGGGAGCTGTTTTTT. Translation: CASSSASGRALDTGELFF.

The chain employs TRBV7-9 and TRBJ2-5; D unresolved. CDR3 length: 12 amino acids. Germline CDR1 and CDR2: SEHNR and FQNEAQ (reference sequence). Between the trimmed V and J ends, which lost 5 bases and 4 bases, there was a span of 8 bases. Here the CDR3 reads CASSQTLETQYF. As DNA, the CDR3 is TGTGCCAGCAGCCAAACCCTAGAGACCCAGTACTTC.

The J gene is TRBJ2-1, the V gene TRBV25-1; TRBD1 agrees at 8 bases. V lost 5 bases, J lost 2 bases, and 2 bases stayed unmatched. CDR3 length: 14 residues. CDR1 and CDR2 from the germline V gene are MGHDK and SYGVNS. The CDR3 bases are TGTGCCAGCAGTAAGACAGGGGCCTACAATGAGCAGTTCTTC. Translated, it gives CASSKTGAYNEQFF.